The rows below give T cell receptor beta chains drawn from one sample of a study of regulatory T cells in long-lasting Graves disease. TCRdb fed the multiplex PCR reads into MiXCR, producing one record per CDR3 protein. In the table there are around 450,000 distinct CDR3 sequences, around 14% of which are singletons. The same data also went into a second study, on T cells in Graves' hyperthyroidism and ophthalmopathy.

The sequenced sample was peripheral blood mononuclear cells (PBMCs), obtained at new diagnosis, from a patient treated with antithyroid drugs. The receptors originated from a woman aged 30 to 39 with Graves disease. CDR3s include the opening cysteine and the closing phenylalanine or tryptophan. The D gene is left open where the match is weak. The size entry is marked missing in some rows and otherwise reads once, few, many or a size class.

size,V,length,D,J,CDR3,DNA
few,TRBV29-1,15,TRBD2,TRBJ2-5,CSVVGLAGAPETQYF,TGCAGCGTTGTTGGGTTAGCGGGAGCCCCCGAGACCCAGTACTTC
many,TRBV9,16,TRBD2,TRBJ2-7,CASSVSGTSGSYEQYF,TGTGCCAGCAGCGTCAGCGGGACTAGCGGTTCCTACGAGCAGTACTTC
-,TRBV28,14,-,TRBJ1-2,CASRFGRANYGYTF,TGTGCCAGCAGATTCGGGCGAGCTAACTATGGCTACACCTTC
-,TRBV4-1,17,-,TRBJ2-7,CASSHSGTPTKLYEQYF,TGCGCCAGCAGCCACTCAGGGACTCCGACAAAACTGTACGAGCAGTACTTC
few,TRBV29-1,13,-,TRBJ1-1,CIVSEDLNTEAFF,TGCATCGTTTCGGAGGACCTGAACACTGAAGCTTTCTTT
many,TRBV28,13,-,TRBJ2-3,CASSPASTDTQYF,TGTGCCAGCAGCCCTGCTAGCACAGATACGCAGTATTTT
-,TRBV6-2/TRBV6-3,16,TRBD2,TRBJ2-1,CASRYLAGGRHNEQFF,TGTGCCAGCAGATATCTAGCGGGAGGGAGACACAATGAGCAGTTCTTC
-,TRBV19,16,TRBD1,TRBJ1-3,CASSMAGQGKGNTIYF,TGTGCCAGTAGTATGGCGGGACAGGGGAAAGGAAACACCATATATTTT
many,TRBV20-1,15,TRBD2,TRBJ2-1,CSARDEGLDYNEQFF,TGCAGTGCTAGAGATGAAGGACTAGACTATAATGAGCAGTTCTTC
many,TRBV7-2,16,-,TRBJ2-5,CASSFFPGSGEETQYF,TGTGCCAGCAGTTTTTTCCCGGGATCCGGGGAAGAGACCCAGTACTTC
-,TRBV19,14,-,TRBJ2-7,CASSIGTQGDEQYF,TGTGCCAGTAGTATTGGGACACAAGGTGACGAGCAGTACTTC
-,TRBV7-2,16,-,TRBJ1-2,CASNLVVRYHGYGYTF,TGTGCCAGCAACTTAGTGGTCAGGTACCACGGCTATGGCTACACCTTC
few,TRBV20-1,14,TRBD1,TRBJ2-5,CSAPRRQGSETQYF,TGCAGTGCACCCCGACGACAGGGATCAGAGACCCAGTACTTC
few,TRBV19,14,-,TRBJ2-2,CASSFVARDGELFF,TGTGCCAGTAGTTTCGTGGCTCGAGATGGGGAGCTGTTTTTT
many,TRBV5-1,16,TRBD2,TRBJ2-1,CASCSLGGSGRGEQFF,TGCGCCAGCTGCTCCCTGGGCGGTAGCGGGAGGGGGGAGCAGTTCTTC
many,TRBV7-9,14,-,TRBJ1-1,CASSLVFGDTEAFF,TGTGCCAGCAGCTTAGTTTTTGGAGACACTGAAGCTTTCTTT
many,TRBV3-1,11,-,TRBJ2-5,CASGQQETQYF,TGTGCCAGCGGACAGCAAGAGACCCAGTACTTC
-,TRBV4-1,14,-,TRBJ2-3,CASSQDQVDGTQYF,TGCGCCAGCAGCCAAGATCAAGTGGACGGTACGCAGTATTTT
many,TRBV9,17,TRBD2,TRBJ2-3,CASSRPSGNDRTDTQYF,TGTGCCAGCAGCCGACCTAGCGGGAACGATCGCACAGATACGCAGTATTTT
few,TRBV25-1,17,TRBD2,TRBJ2-1,CASSDKTSGSSYNEQFF,TGTGCCAGCAGTGACAAGACTAGCGGGAGCTCCTACAATGAGCAGTTCTTC
many,TRBV28,13,-,TRBJ2-7,CASSLYRIYEQYF,TGTGCCAGCAGTCTCTACAGGATTTACGAGCAGTACTTC
many,TRBV28,15,TRBD1,TRBJ2-7,CASSLLGQGDYEQYF,TGTGCCAGCAGTTTATTAGGACAGGGAGACTACGAGCAGTACTTC
few,TRBV18,15,-,TRBJ1-4,CASSPAAWDGEKLFF,TGTGCCAGCTCACCCGCGGCCTGGGACGGGGAAAAACTGTTTTTT
-,TRBV9,15,TRBD1,TRBJ1-3,CASSGEQGAGNTIYF,TGTGCCAGCAGCGGAGAACAGGGGGCTGGAAACACCATATATTTT
many,TRBV12-3/TRBV12-4,13,TRBD2,TRBJ2-7,CASRPGTSDEQYF,TGTGCCAGCAGACCTGGGACTAGCGACGAGCAGTACTTC
few,TRBV12-3/TRBV12-4,14,TRBD1,TRBJ1-2,CASSSTGGGAGYTF,TGTGCCAGCAGTTCCACAGGGGGCGGAGCTGGCTACACCTTC
many,TRBV28,16,TRBD2,TRBJ2-5,CASSSLSGGRLATQYF,TGTGCCAGCAGCTCACTTTCGGGAGGTCGCTTGGCGACCCAGTACTTC
-,TRBV4-1,20,-,TRBJ2-6,CASSQGGRAGPTTGANVLTF,TGCGCCAGCAGCCAAGGGGGGCGGGCGGGCCCTACTACTGGGGCCAACGTCCTGACTTTC
many,TRBV5-1,16,-,TRBJ2-7,CASSLGDGGSSYEQYF,TGCGCCAGCAGCTTGGGGGATGGGGGCAGCTCCTACGAGCAGTACTTC
few,TRBV29-1,14,TRBD1,TRBJ1-1,CSVSGGGMNTEAFF,TGCAGCGTTTCAGGGGGGGGAATGAACACTGAAGCTTTCTTT
many,TRBV11-1,14,-,TRBJ1-2,CASSPRERAYGYTF,TGTGCCAGCAGCCCTAGGGAGAGGGCCTATGGCTACACCTTC
-,TRBV29-1,15,TRBD2,TRBJ2-5,CSVVGSGRREETQYF,TGCAGCGTTGTGGGAAGCGGGAGAAGGGAAGAGACCCAGTACTTC
many,TRBV13,15,TRBD2,TRBJ2-3,CASRPSGIGTDTQYF,TGTGCCAGCAGGCCTAGCGGGATAGGCACAGATACGCAGTATTTT
-,TRBV5-1,15,TRBD2,TRBJ2-7,CASSLHAGVLDEQYF,TGCGCCAGCAGCTTGCATGCGGGAGTCTTGGACGAGCAGTACTTC
-,TRBV5-1,13,-,TRBJ1-6,CASKGRGSSPLHF,TGCGCCAGCAAGGGCAGGGGAAGCTCACCCCTCCACTTT
-,TRBV19,17,TRBD1,TRBJ2-2,CASSMRGQGANTGELFF,TGTGCCAGTAGTATGCGGGGACAGGGGGCGAACACCGGGGAGCTGTTTTTT
many,TRBV12-3/TRBV12-4,14,-,TRBJ2-2,CASSLVDWTGELFF,TGTGCCAGCAGTTTAGTGGACTGGACCGGGGAGCTGTTTTTT
-,TRBV19,14,-,TRBJ1-1,CASSMPSMNTEAFF,TGTGCCAGTAGTATGCCCTCTATGAACACTGAAGCTTTCTTT
few,TRBV30,14,-,TRBJ2-2,CAWSSISGTGELFF,TGTGCCTGGAGTAGCATTAGTGGCACCGGGGAGCTGTTTTTT
many,TRBV7-9,14,-,TRBJ1-6,CASSLTGLGSPLHF,TGTGCCAGCAGCTTGACGGGGTTAGGTTCACCCCTCCACTTT
-,TRBV20-1,12,-,TRBJ2-7,CSATGAPYEQYF,TGCAGTGCAACGGGAGCCCCCTACGAGCAGTACTTC
-,TRBV18,17,-,TRBJ2-7,CASSPRGSDRNPYEQYF,TGTGCCAGCTCACCAAGAGGCTCAGACCGAAACCCCTACGAGCAGTACTTC
-,TRBV27,12,TRBD1,TRBJ2-7,CASWTGGYEQYF,TGTGCCAGCTGGACAGGGGGCTACGAGCAGTACTTC
many,TRBV12-3/TRBV12-4,14,TRBD1,TRBJ2-3,CASTGTASTDTQYF,TGTGCCAGCACGGGGACAGCTAGCACAGATACGCAGTATTTT
few,TRBV6-4,16,TRBD2,TRBJ2-1,CASSDVAGEAGNEQFF,TGTGCCAGCAGTGACGTAGCGGGAGAAGCGGGGAATGAGCAGTTCTTC
many,TRBV27,13,-,TRBJ2-3,CASSLDSADTQYF,TGTGCCAGCAGTTTAGATAGCGCAGATACGCAGTATTTT
-,TRBV20-1,13,-,TRBJ1-1,CSARGAGVTEAFF,TGCAGTGCTAGAGGGGCAGGGGTCACTGAAGCTTTCTTT
few,TRBV12-3/TRBV12-4,12,TRBD2,TRBJ2-2,CAILAGGQELFF,TGTGCCATCTTAGCGGGTGGGCAGGAGCTGTTTTTT
many,TRBV6-1,13,TRBD1,TRBJ2-7,CASTPRGLYEQYF,TGTGCCAGCACTCCCAGGGGGCTCTACGAGCAGTACTTC
many,TRBV2,11,TRBD1,TRBJ2-1,CASSLDREQFF,TGTGCCAGCAGCTTGGACAGGGAGCAGTTCTTC
many,TRBV20-1,15,TRBD2,TRBJ2-1,CSAEGTSGTQYEQFF,TGCAGTGCTGAGGGGACTAGCGGGACCCAGTATGAGCAGTTCTTC
many,TRBV27,14,-,TRBJ2-7,CASSLPGVTYEQYF,TGTGCCAGCAGTCTCCCTGGAGTGACCTACGAGCAGTACTTC
-,TRBV10-3,12,-,TRBJ2-2,CAIKRGTGELFF,TGTGCCATCAAACGGGGCACTGGGGAGCTGTTTTTT
few,TRBV7-2,18,-,TRBJ1-5,CASSLAGPGQGSNQPQHF,TGTGCCAGCAGCCTCGCGGGACCGGGACAAGGGTCCAATCAGCCCCAGCATTTT
-,TRBV18,17,TRBD2,TRBJ2-7,CASSPQGTSGSRYEQYF,TGTGCCAGCTCACCTCAGGGGACTAGCGGGAGCAGGTACGAGCAGTACTTC
many,TRBV10-3,15,-,TRBJ2-7,CAISTPRADDYEQYF,TGTGCCATCAGCACCCCGCGGGCGGACGACTACGAGCAGTACTTC
many,TRBV10-3,15,-,TRBJ2-7,CAISEVGGSSYEQYF,TGTGCCATCAGTGAAGTCGGAGGGAGCTCCTACGAGCAGTACTTC
few,TRBV5-1,15,TRBD2,TRBJ2-7,CASSLGLAEYYEQYF,TGCGCCAGCAGCCTTGGACTAGCGGAATACTACGAGCAGTACTTC
many,TRBV11-2,15,TRBD2,TRBJ2-5,CASSLGLADQETQYF,TGTGCCAGCAGCTTAGGGCTAGCGGACCAAGAGACCCAGTACTTC
-,TRBV6-1,21,TRBD2,TRBJ2-3,CASSPPHGRGGYSGSTDTQYF,TGTGCCAGCAGTCCCCCTCACGGGCGGGGAGGGTACAGCGGCAGCACAGATACGCAGTATTTT